This is a list of T cell receptor beta chains from one sample in a study of identifying expanded T cells in peripheral blood. Method: immunoSEQ multiplex PCR; TCRdb's copy keeps in-frame clones and lacks some. The table shows about 130,000 clones, with approximately 86% occurring only once. Specimen: blood. All receptors come from a person aged 18 to 75 in good health. Both conserved end residues are part of each CDR3. The order of the fields is J gene, D gene, clone size, V gene, CDR3 protein, CDR3 DNA. D genes are given only for firm matches. Clone size is given for some rows only: seen once, a few or many times, or a class if the clone is expanded.

>TRBJ1-6|.|many|TRBV4-3
CASSQDFQGRNSPLHF
TGCGCCAGCAGCCAAGATTTCCAGGGGAGGAATTCACCCCTCCACTTT
>TRBJ2-3|TRBD2|.|TRBV2
CASSGTASGYSTDTQYF
TGTGCCAGCAGTGGTACGGCTAGCGGGTATAGCACAGATACGCAGTATTTT
>TRBJ1-4|.|.|TRBV5-1
CASRPGRNEKLFF
TGCGCCAGCAGGCCAGGGCGGAATGAAAAACTGTTTTTT
>TRBJ2-2|.|.|TRBV28
CASSLNWGDLETGELFF
TGTGCCAGCAGTCTAAATTGGGGGGACCTAGAGACCGGGGAGCTGTTTTTT
>TRBJ2-1|.|.|TRBV5-1
CASSPRFGTNEQFF
TGCGCCAGCAGTCCTCGGTTCGGGACCAATGAGCAGTTCTTC
>TRBJ1-3|.|.|TRBV7-9
CASSPVSTGNTIYF
TGTGCCAGCAGTCCCGTTTCGACTGGAAACACCATATATTTT
>TRBJ2-5|TRBD2|.|TRBV5-1
CASSLAVREGETQYF
TGCGCCAGCAGCTTGGCCGTTCGGGAGGGGGAGACCCAGTACTTC
>TRBJ1-5|.|.|TRBV27
CASSFTNQPQHF
TGTGCCAGCAGTTTCACCAATCAGCCCCAGCATTTT
>TRBJ1-3|.|.|TRBV9
CASSVVGQTGNTIYF
TGTGCCAGCAGCGTAGTCGGACAGACCGGAAACACCATATATTTT
>TRBJ2-1|.|.|TRBV29-1
CSLTRSSYNEQFF
TGCAGCTTAACCCGGAGCTCCTACAATGAGCAGTTCTTC
>TRBJ2-1|TRBD1|.|TRBV5-4
CASSLGGDRGRNEQFF
TGTGCCAGCAGCTTGGGTGGGGACAGGGGGCGAAATGAGCAGTTCTTC
>TRBJ1-2|.|.|TRBV6-1
CASSGLPGGGYTF
TGTGCCAGCAGTGGCCTCCCTGGGGGCGGCTACACCTTC
>TRBJ1-5|TRBD1|.|TRBV4-3
CASSQHSTGYSNQPQHF
TGCGCCAGCAGCCAACACTCGACAGGGTATAGCAATCAGCCCCAGCATTTT
>TRBJ2-4|.|.|TRBV28
CASRDSLAKNIQYF
TGTGCCAGCAGGGACAGTTTAGCCAAAAACATTCAGTACTTC
>TRBJ2-7|.|once|TRBV6-6
CASCSGNSYEQYF
TGTGCCAGCTGTTCAGGGAACTCCTACGAGCAGTACTTC
>TRBJ2-7|TRBD2|few|TRBV25-1
CASSESSGGAYEQYF
TGTGCCAGCAGTGAATCCAGCGGGGGGGCCTACGAGCAGTACTTC
>TRBJ2-2|.|.|TRBV19
CASSLGRNTGELFF
TGTGCCAGTAGCTTGGGACGGAACACCGGGGAGCTGTTTTTT
>TRBJ1-5|TRBD1|.|TRBV15
CATSSSGTGAKPQHF
TGTGCCACCAGCAGTTCGGGGACAGGGGCTAAGCCCCAGCATTTT
>TRBJ2-7|.|.|TRBV6-6
CASSPPPRSSYEQYF
TGTGCCAGCAGCCCTCCCCCTAGAAGCTCCTACGAGCAGTACTTC
>TRBJ2-3|TRBD2|.|TRBV5-1
CASSLLSGRARTDTQYF
TGCGCCAGCAGCTTGCTTAGCGGGAGGGCAAGAACAGATACGCAGTATTTT
>TRBJ1-1|.|once|TRBV25-1
CASIGPTGLRAFF
TGTGCCAGCATCGGGCCTACAGGGTTGCGGGCTTTCTTT
>TRBJ1-2|.|many|TRBV5-1
CASSLEGGQVDGYTF
TGCGCCAGCAGCTTGGAAGGGGGGCAGGTTGACGGCTACACCTTC
>TRBJ1-2|.|once|TRBV25-1
CASMEGRGGYTF
TGTGCCAGCATGGAGGGGCGGGGTGGCTACACCTTC
>TRBJ1-4|.|few|TRBV30
CAWTLGTGNEKLFF
TGTGCCTGGACCCTGGGGACTGGTAATGAAAAACTGTTTTTT
>TRBJ2-4|.|.|TRBV10-3
CATEGVKNIQYF
TGTGCCACCGAGGGTGTCAAAAACATTCAGTACTTC
>TRBJ2-5|TRBD2|.|TRBV11-2
CASSSRGLAGDQETQYF
TGTGCCAGCAGCTCCAGAGGGCTAGCGGGGGACCAAGAGACCCAGTACTTC
>TRBJ2-3|.|.|TRBV19
CASSNPRVGTTQYF
TGTGCCAGTAGTAACCCACGGGTCGGGACTACGCAGTATTTT
>TRBJ2-1|.|few|TRBV5-5
CASSSGTASYNEQFF
TGTGCCAGCAGCTCAGGGACCGCTTCCTACAATGAGCAGTTCTTC
>TRBJ2-1|.|.|TRBV28
CASSLRDPASRNEQFF
TGTGCCAGCAGTTTACGAGACCCCGCAAGCCGCAATGAGCAGTTCTTC
>TRBJ2-5|TRBD1|.|TRBV18
CASSPRTGPGPRQETQYF
TGTGCCAGCTCACCACGGACAGGGCCTGGCCCCCGACAAGAGACCCAGTACTTC
>TRBJ1-3|.|once|TRBV21-1
CASSKEPLNTIYF
TGTGCCAGCAGCAAAGAGCCCCTAAACACCATATATTTT
>TRBJ2-2|TRBD1|.|TRBV2
CASSAQGAFGELFF
TGTGCCAGCAGTGCACAGGGGGCTTTCGGGGAGCTGTTTTTT
>TRBJ1-1|TRBD1|.|TRBV19
CASSIQGAVGTEAFF
TGTGCCAGTAGTATACAGGGGGCCGTTGGCACTGAAGCTTTCTTT
>TRBJ2-1|TRBD1|few|TRBV7-3
CASSPPTRGLNEQFF
TGTGCCAGCAGCCCCCCGACCAGGGGGCTCAATGAGCAGTTCTTC
>TRBJ2-1|TRBD2|.|TRBV2
CASSSQIAGGLYNEQFF
TGTGCCAGCAGTTCCCAAATAGCGGGAGGGTTGTACAATGAGCAGTTCTTC
>TRBJ2-4|TRBD1|.|TRBV5-4
CASSEGTAGPGENIQYF
TGTGCCAGCAGCGAAGGGACAGCTGGCCCTGGGGAAAACATTCAGTACTTC